This T cell receptor (beta chain) stems from a study of PD-1 blockade in mismatch repair-deficient tumors. The germline gives CDR1 SGHRS, CDR2 YFSETQ. With 3 bases removed from V and 6 bases from J, the gap between germline ends came to 14 bases. The CDR3 consists of 14 residues. TCRdb's copy holds only in-frame clones and misses some; the assay was immunoSEQ multiplex PCR. The sample has fewer than 13,000 clones, under 95% seen once. The sample's time point: roughly 9-day in vitro stimulation with candidate neoantigen peptide 3. Each of several ELISpot-reactive candidate peptides was used for roughly 11-day stimulation. Notes on this clone: What it recognizes is unknown.

The chain carries TRBV5-1 and TRBJ2-3; D might be TRBD1 (6 bases). Here the sequenced sample was cells cultured in vitro, taken from a patient treated with pembrolizumab. The sequence was collected from an adult with mismatch repair-deficient cancer. Here the CDR3 DNA reads TGCGCCAGCAGCTCAACAGGGCCCGAGGATACGCAGTATTTT. Translating it yields CASSSTGPEDTQYF.